This TCR beta chain was documented in a study of shared clonotypes between healthy human individuals. CD8 cells classed as naive were CD45RO-negative and positively selected for CCR7, excluding terminally differentiated effector memory CD45RA+ cells. Only in-frame clones appear in the TCRdb table, and some are missing; sequencing was by immunoSEQ multiplex PCR. The sample has approximately 740,000 clones; over 90% are singletons. Germline V lookup: CDR1 MNHEY, CDR2 SMNVEV (reference sequence). CDR3 length equals 14 residues. V was clipped by 4 bases and J by 6 bases, with 13 bases between them. The sample taken for sequencing was naive CD8+ T cells sorted from blood. V and J are TRBV27 and TRBJ2-1, with D uncertain. This receptor was obtained from a man aged 25-45 years in good health. The CDR3 loop is CASSYYRPPNEQFF. The CDR3, as DNA: TGTGCCAGCAGTTACTACCGACCTCCCAATGAGCAGTTCTTC.